The 20 T cell receptor beta chains given below trace back to one sample, sequenced in a study of technical replicates of blood from a handful of donors. TCRdb's table, derived via immunoSEQ multiplex PCR, lists solely in-frame clones and lacks some. The table lists tens of thousands of clones, about 90% of them singletons. What was sequenced was T cells isolated from PBMCs. All receptors derive from a human donor in good health.

This chain connects TRBV28 to TRBJ2-3, with D perhaps TRBD1 (7 bases). The CDR3 is 17 residues long. Germline V gene sequence: CDR1 MDHEN, CDR2 SYDVKM. V was shortened by 3 bases and J by 2 bases, with 18 bases between the two germline ends. This CDR3 is CASSLLGAGQHTDTQYF. The CDR3, as DNA: TGTGCCAGCAGTTTGCTGGGGGCGGGACAGCACACAGATACGCAGTATTTT.

This sequence joins TRBV5-1 and TRBJ2-1, with D possibly being TRBD1 (6 bases). Germline loops: CDR1 SGHRS, CDR2 YFSETQ. This CDR3 has 13 residues. With 5 bases removed from V and 5 bases from J, the gap between germline ends came to 11 bases. The CDR3 protein is CASRLGQNNEQFF. In DNA, the CDR3 is TGCGCCAGCAGACTTGGACAGAACAATGAGCAGTTCTTC.

V and J are TRBV5-1 and TRBJ2-1; 7 nucleotides match TRBD1. Germline trimming cut 2 bases from V and 7 bases from J; bases unmatched to any gene: 9. This CDR3 is 15 amino acids long. Germline assignment: CDR1 SGHRS and CDR2 YFSETQ. This CDR3 reads CASSLGTVFINEQFF. In DNA, the CDR3 is TGCGCCAGCAGCTTAGGGACAGTCTTTATTAATGAGCAGTTCTTC.

The chain employs TRBV7-2 and TRBJ2-3, with D uncertain. Germline lookup yields CDR1 SGHTA and CDR2 FQGNSA. The V gene lost 6 bases and the J gene lost 0 bases, with 13 bases spanning the gap. The CDR3 consists of 15 residues. This CDR3 is CASSYYGSSTDTQYF. CDR3 in DNA: TGTGCCAGCAGTTACTACGGATCTAGCACAGATACGCAGTATTTT.

In its sample, this clone was seen once. The chain carries TRBV6-5 and TRBJ1-2; D gene uncertain. This CDR3 is built from 13 residues. Trimming stripped 2 bases from V and 3 bases from J, with 7 bases between. Germline V gene sequence: CDR1 MNHEY, CDR2 SVGAGI. The CDR3 sequence is CASSYGPDYGYTF. The CDR3 DNA is TGTGCCAGCAGTTACGGTCCAGACTATGGCTACACCTTC.

The CDR3 here is CASSLETSGGYNEQFF. DNA of the CDR3: TGTGCCAGCAGCTTGGAGACTAGCGGGGGGTACAATGAGCAGTTCTTC. V gene TRBV5-4 combines with J gene TRBJ2-1, with 13 bases fitting TRBD2. CDR1 is SGHNT and CDR2 is YYREEE in the germline V gene (reference sequence). After removal of 0 bases from V and 4 bases from J, the junction contained 1 base not matched to a gene. CDR3 length: 16 residues.

V and J are TRBV12-5 and TRBJ1-1; D is unresolved. Germline-derived CDR1 and CDR2 are LGHNT and FRNRAP. The CDR3 extends over 14 amino acids. Between the trimmed V and J ends, which lost 0 bases and 6 bases, there was a span of 11 bases. This chain's CDR3 is CASGLVAGPSEAFF. CDR3 sequence (DNA): TGTGCTAGTGGTTTGGTGGCTGGGCCGTCTGAAGCTTTCTTT.

The V call is TRBV5-1, the J call TRBJ2-2; TRBD2 matches at 9 bases. Germline V gene data show CDR1 as SGHRS and CDR2 as YFSETQ. Trimming took 4 bases from V and 3 from J; bases not matched to a gene: 4. CDR3 length: 15 residues. CDR3 loop: CASSERGADTGELFF. CDR3 in DNA: TGCGCCAGCAGCGAGCGGGGGGCCGACACCGGGGAGCTGTTTTTT.

The chain is built from TRBV27 and TRBJ2-7; the match to TRBD1 covers 7 bases. Germline CDR1 and CDR2: MNHEY and SMNVEV (reference sequence). With V trimmed by 6 bases and J by 5 bases, 13 bases remained unmatched. This CDR3 is 15 amino acids long. CDR3 loop: CASRRGTAPSHEQYF. In nucleotides, the CDR3 is TGTGCCAGCAGAAGAGGGACAGCCCCTAGCCACGAGCAGTACTTC.

This clone was detected only once. The rearrangement links TRBV21-1 to TRBJ2-1; the D call in the table, TRBD2, was not verified against the DNA. TRBV21-1 is flagged as a pseudogene. The CDR3 totals 14 residues. CDR3 coding DNA: TGTGCCAGCAGCAAACTGTCTGTATACAATGAGCAGTTCTTC. Its protein is CASSKLSVYNEQFF.

This clone has a single count. The chain joins TRBV9 to TRBJ2-5; 10 positions agree with TRBD2. Trimming removed 0 bases from V and 5 bases from J; junction bases left unmatched: 7. CDR1 is SGDLS and CDR2 is YYNGEE in the germline V gene. This CDR3 spans 16 amino acids. The CDR3 is CASSVDPGTSAETQYF. CDR3 DNA: TGTGCCAGCAGCGTAGACCCCGGGACTAGCGCGGAGACCCAGTACTTC.

The chain combines TRBV6-1 with TRBJ1-1; no firm D call. V gave up 1 base and J gave up 0 bases, with 9 bases separating them. CDR3 length: 15 amino acids. Per the germline V gene, CDR1 is MNHNS and CDR2 is SASEGT. The CDR3 bases are TGTGCCAGCAGTGAAGGTCCGGTCATGAACACTGAAGCTTTCTTT. Translated, it gives CASSEGPVMNTEAFF.

V is TRBV15 and J is TRBJ2-7; 8 bases are a match to TRBD2. The length of the CDR3 is 16 residues. J was trimmed by 7 bases and V by 7 bases; bases with no gene match: 18. Germline V lookup: CDR1 LNHNV, CDR2 YYDKDF (reference sequence). The CDR3 nucleotides read TGTGCCACCACCCCCCCTAGAAGCGGGAGAGCTAGAGAGCAGTACTTC. This gives the protein CATTPPRSGRAREQYF.

The V gene is TRBV25-1, the J gene TRBJ1-1; possibly TRBD1 for D (5 bases). The CDR3 is 14 residues long. CDR1 is MGHDK, CDR2 SYGVNS, per germline. V was cut by 2 bases and J by 1 base, with 8 bases left in between. As DNA, the CDR3 is TGTGCCAGCAGTGAAGGAGGGACGAACACTGAAGCTTTCTTT. Translation: CASSEGGTNTEAFF.

The gene calls are TRBV6-6 and TRBJ1-1; 8 nucleotides line up with TRBD1. With V trimmed by 5 bases and J by 3 bases, 5 bases remained unmatched. This CDR3 spans 14 amino acids. Germline values: CDR1 MNHNY, CDR2 SVGAGI (reference sequence). The CDR3 loop is CASSPQTGDTEAFF. The CDR3 nucleotides are TGTGCCAGCAGTCCCCAGACAGGGGACACTGAAGCTTTCTTT.

V gene TRBV7-8 combines with J gene TRBJ2-5; TRBD2 might be the D (5 bases). The CDR3 runs to 13 residues. CDR1 and CDR2 (germline): SGHVS, FQNEAQ. V was shortened by 0 bases and J by 9 bases, with 11 bases between the two germline ends. In DNA, the CDR3 is TGTGCCAGCAGCTTAGCCGGGATTGTGTCCCAGTACTTC. It translates to CASSLAGIVSQYF. The full variable domain, rest sourced from reference TRBV7-8 and TRBJ2-5, is GAGVSQSPRYKVAKRGQDVALRCDPISGHVSLFWYQQALGQGPEFLTYFQNEAQLDKSGLPSDRFFAERPEGSVSTLKIQRTQQEDSAVYLCASSLAGIVSQYFGPGTRLLVL.

This chain uses TRBV7-9 with TRBJ1-1, with D possibly TRBD1 on 5 matching bases. This CDR3 comprises 13 residues. The germline CDR1 and CDR2 sequences are SEHNR and FQNEAQ (reference sequence). Trimming took 3 bases from V and 8 from J, leaving 13 bases between them. CDR3 sequence (DNA): TGTGCCAGCAGCTTTGTGGGGGGGGAGGAAGCTTTCTTT. It is translated as CASSFVGGEEAFF.

The count of this clone is one. V and J are TRBV10-1 and TRBJ1-4; TRBD1 agrees at 7 bases. Looked up from germline, CDR1 is WNHNN and CDR2 is SYGVQD (reference sequence). The CDR3 has 19 residues. J lost 0 bases, V lost 0 bases, and 10 bases had no gene match. The CDR3 loop reads CASSESYTGDQATNEKLFF. CDR3 DNA: TGCGCCAGCAGTGAGTCGTATACAGGGGATCAAGCAACTAATGAAAAACTGTTTTTT.

The rearrangement joins TRBV9 to TRBJ2-3; D is undetermined. Germline values: CDR1 SGDLS, CDR2 YYNGEE. This CDR3 spans 15 amino acids. The V end was cut by 0 bases, the J end by 7 bases, with 15 bases between. DNA for the CDR3: TGTGCCAGCAGCGTAGTCCCCACGCAGGTCTATACGCAGTATTTT. This sequence encodes CASSVVPTQVYTQYF.

V and J are TRBV4-1 and TRBJ2-3, with 10 bases that match TRBD1. The ends lost 1 base at V and 5 bases at J; junction bases unmatched: 3. The germline V gene encodes CDR1 MGHRA and CDR2 YSYEKL. The CDR3 runs 15 residues. This CDR3 reads CASSQVWDRGDTQYF. The CDR3 DNA sequence: TGCGCCAGCAGCCAAGTCTGGGACAGGGGAGATACGCAGTATTTT.